This TCR beta chain was recovered during a study of blood T cell repertoires in COVID-19 (dated by TCRdb to 2018 to 2020). A note on the overall study: Samples from collaborators originated in the United States, Italy and Spain and spanned both the acute and convalescent phases of COVID-19. The samples were drawn from two sources: the first 160 participants of the ongoing ImmuneRACE study, and some 1,300 subjects contributed by 6 global collaborators. The dataset comprised deeply sampled blood TCRbeta repertoires from subjects exposed to, actively infected with, or recovered from COVID-19. The material from the prospective study consisted of cDNA or gDNA derived from T cells, B-cell-depleted T cells, or PBMCs. A de-identified subject ID, COVID-19 status, age in years and sex were almost always included in the sample metadata. HLA class I and class II types, where available, came from metadata supplied by the sample provider rather than from assay-based typing. A freely available public database, intended as a resource for researchers studying the immune response to SARS-CoV-2, is where the repertoires were released.

Findings and caveats that apply to the study as a whole: The quantity of clinical and demographic metadata differed by source and by participant and was supplied without curation.

The immunoSEQ Assay, a bias-controlled multiplex PCR, was used to amplify TCRbeta CDR3 regions from genomic DNA. The source study handled its data this way. The number of nucleated cells in each sample was estimated by amplification of reference gene primers within the assay. Sequence reads were collapsed and filtered to measure the absolute abundance of every unique TCRbeta CDR3 rearrangement. For each sample, productive Simpson clonality was calculated as the square root of Simpson's diversity index across productive rearrangements. The source is immuneACCESS, and TCRdb retained only in-frame sequences with V and J called. Part of the clones is not carried over; for the studies checked, unresolved V genes explain less than half of this, and the remainder is unexplained. V and J calls and clone size are as listed in that table; D and trimming were resolved from the DNA. The sample has 200,000 to 300,000 clones on record, about nine tenths of them singletons. Clones ranked in the top ten supply approximately 4% of the sample.

Collaborating institutions collected whole blood in K2EDTA tubes following their own protocols. For TCRbeta analysis, collaborators shipped samples as frozen whole blood, isolated PBMCs, or DNA extracted from either of those sample types. The sample holds one count of this clone. This clone's antigen is unknown. No much larger clonotype is one base removed from it; base qualities were not supplied. The source of this sequence is a woman aged 40 to 49 with acute or convalescent COVID-19. Sample: peripheral blood.

The CDR3 in this case is CASSQEPGIDYGYTF. The DNA sequence is given as TGCGCCAGCAGCCAAGAGCCCGGGATAGACTATGGCTACACCTTC. The rearranged chain carries TRBV4-1 and TRBJ1-2, with the D segment identity uncertain. CDR1 is given as MGHRA and CDR2 as YSYEKL, both from the germline V gene. The CDR3 measures 15 amino acids from cysteine to phenylalanine. Just the 45-base CDR3 DNA is kept, in frame starting at base 1. V sheds 0 bases and J sheds 3 bases, leaving 11 bases between their ends.